This TCR beta chain emerged from a study of T cells after yellow fever vaccination (dated by TCRdb to between 2018 and 2021). At the level of the whole study: The SMART-Seq v4 Ultra Low Input RNA kit was used to prepare libraries from fractions with low cell numbers. To follow T-cell clones before and after primary and booster YFV17D yellow fever vaccination, bulk TCR alpha and beta repertoires were sequenced over time. The cohort comprised two healthy male donors, one aged 18 to 30 and one aged 30 to 40 years. Blood was drawn at multiple timepoints before and after primary and secondary immunization, with bulk PBMC replicates and cell subsets isolated.

The CDR3, from cysteine to phenylalanine, totals 13 residues. The retained sequence is limited to the CDR3, 39 bases, with the frame set at the first base. Trimming takes 1 base from V and 7 bases from J, and the germline ends sit 8 bases apart. From the germline V gene (reference sequence), CDR1 is DFQATT and CDR2 is SNEGSKA. TCR cDNA was synthesized by 5'RACE template switching, through which a universal primer site and unique molecular identifiers were introduced. Priming of cDNA synthesis was performed from both the TCR alpha and TCR beta constant segments. Library amplification used two PCR steps, and the second PCR step added sample barcodes and sequencing adapters. Sequencing of libraries was performed on Illumina HiSeq 2500 (2x100 bp) or NovaSeq (2x150 bp). The authors' pipeline ran thus. Reads were demultiplexed and collapsed into UMI consensus sequences with MIGEC, and V(D)J alignment was performed with MiXCR. Using edgeR on replicate PBMC samples, clonotypes were called vaccine-responding if FDR was below 0.01 and the log2 fold change was above 5 up to day 15. Bulk clonotypes were assigned CD4 or CD8 identity according to which sequenced CD4 or CD8 repertoire held them at higher abundance. TCRdb cleaned the public reads at Q25 with fastp, built clones with MiXCR and kept in-frame beta chains. Rows are unified per CDR3 protein, each entry keeping the most common DNA and genes. It is TCRdb's table, rather than the study itself, that gives the V and J calls and clone size. Here the sample has roughly 310,000 distinct CDR3 sequences; roughly 8.7% occur a single time. Approximately 19% of the sample lies in the top ten.

Here is what the overall study found, with its caveats: Most clones expanded after primary vaccination were re-detected after the booster (96% of CD4 and around 88% of CD8), suggesting broad memory maintenance. The secondary T-cell response was found to be weaker but faster than the primary response, with a peak reached on day 5 rather than on day 15. FACS-sorted repertoires could contain abundant contaminating clonotypes from the bulk population, so computational filtering was required. Because only a couple of donors were included in the study, the extent to which the findings can be generalized is limited. A small share of clonotypes was detected in both CD4 and CD8 compartments, with the overlap likely arising from convergent recombination.

The treatment or condition label, as the study defines it: live attenuated yellow fever vaccine strain. At each blood-draw timepoint, two biological replicates of bulk PBMCs were collected. PBMCs were isolated from peripheral blood using a standard Ficoll-Paque protocol. TriZol was used to extract RNA from bulk PBMCs, CD4 and CD8 fractions, and dextramer-positive and dextramer-negative fractions. This clonotype was seen a handful of times. This clone's antigen is unknown. No clone much larger than this one lies a single base away; base qualities are absent. The source material was PBMCs, sampled on the day of the first yellow fever vaccination. This TCR derives from a man between 18 and 29 years old who received the YFV17D yellow fever vaccine. The rearranged segments are TRBV20-1 and TRBJ1-6; no D gene is confidently identified. The CDR3 protein sequence reads: CSARVQLNSPLHF. In nucleotide form, the sequence is TGCAGTGCTAGAGTCCAGCTCAATTCACCCCTCCACTTT.